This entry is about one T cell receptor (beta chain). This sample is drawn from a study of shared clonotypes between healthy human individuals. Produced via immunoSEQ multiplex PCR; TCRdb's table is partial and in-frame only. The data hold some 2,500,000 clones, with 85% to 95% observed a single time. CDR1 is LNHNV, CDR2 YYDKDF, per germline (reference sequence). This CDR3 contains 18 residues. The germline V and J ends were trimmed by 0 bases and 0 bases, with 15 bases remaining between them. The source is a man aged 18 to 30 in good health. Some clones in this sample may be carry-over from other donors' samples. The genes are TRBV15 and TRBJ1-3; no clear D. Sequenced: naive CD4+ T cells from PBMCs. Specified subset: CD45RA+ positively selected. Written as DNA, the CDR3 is TGTGCCACCAGCAGAGATACCCGACGGCTGAGCTCTGGAAACACCATATATTTT. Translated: CATSRDTRRLSSGNTIYF. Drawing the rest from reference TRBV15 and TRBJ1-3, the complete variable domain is DAMVIQNPRYQVTQFGKPVTLSCSQTLNHNVMYWYQQKSSQAPKLLFHYYDKDFNNEADTPDNFQSRRPNTSFCFLDIRSPGLGDTAMYLCATSRDTRRLSSGNTIYFGEGSWLTVV.